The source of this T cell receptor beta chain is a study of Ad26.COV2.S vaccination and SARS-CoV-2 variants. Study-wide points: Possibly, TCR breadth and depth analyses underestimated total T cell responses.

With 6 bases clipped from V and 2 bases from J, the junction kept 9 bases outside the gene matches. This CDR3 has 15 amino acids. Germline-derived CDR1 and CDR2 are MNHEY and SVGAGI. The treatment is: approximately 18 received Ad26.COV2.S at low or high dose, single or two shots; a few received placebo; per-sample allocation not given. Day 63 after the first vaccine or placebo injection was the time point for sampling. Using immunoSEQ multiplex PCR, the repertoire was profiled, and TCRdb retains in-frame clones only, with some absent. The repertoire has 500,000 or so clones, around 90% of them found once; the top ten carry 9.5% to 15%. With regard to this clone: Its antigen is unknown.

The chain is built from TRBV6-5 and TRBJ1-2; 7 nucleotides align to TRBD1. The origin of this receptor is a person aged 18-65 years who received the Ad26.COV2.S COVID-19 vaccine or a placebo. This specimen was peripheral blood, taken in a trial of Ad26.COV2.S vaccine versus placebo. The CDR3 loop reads CASRHPGQRNYGYTF. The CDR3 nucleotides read TGTGCCAGCAGGCACCCGGGACAGAGAAACTATGGCTACACCTTC.